This T cell receptor beta chain was captured by sequencing in a study of regulatory T cells in long-lasting Graves disease. This clonotype was seen ten or more times. Time point defined: newly diagnosed GD, antithyroid drugs for less than 3 months. Generation of the TCR library employed RNA extracted from PBMCs. With iRepertoire HTBI primers and Arm-PCR of CDR3 regions, TCR beta libraries were built. TCRdb recomputed calls from the multiplex PCR reads with MiXCR, one row per CDR3 protein. The table lists 360,000 or so distinct CDR3 sequences, 12% of them singletons. V was pared by 5 bases and J by 9 bases, with 11 bases between. The CDR3 consists of 12 residues. The same specimen was also included in a second study, on T cells in Graves' hyperthyroidism and ophthalmopathy. That report notes: Criteria for exclusion of patients were uncontrolled infection, other autoimmune disease, pregnancy or lactation. In the first-round RT-PCR of the TCR CDR3, the HTBI primer set was used.

The sequencing used peripheral blood mononuclear cells (PBMCs), collected at new diagnosis, from a patient treated with antithyroid drugs. This chain uses TRBV12-3 or TRBV12-4 with TRBJ2-1; D is undetermined. The sequence came from a woman aged 18 to 35 with Graves disease. CDR3 DNA sequence: TGTGCCAGCAGTCCTCCCATGAGTGAGCAGTTCTTC. Its protein is CASSPPMSEQFF.